The 19 T cell receptor beta chains below all came from one sample that was sequenced in a study of blood T cell repertoires in COVID-19. Clones were read by immunoSEQ multiplex PCR, and TCRdb kept only the in-frame ones, dropping some. The top ten clones hold about 2% of a sample with some 140,000 clones, approximately 88% of them seen once. The sample comprised peripheral blood. The receptors were sampled from a man between 65 and 85 years old with active COVID-19.

The chain is built from TRBV3-1 (or the pseudogene TRBV3-2) and TRBJ2-7; D gene ambiguous. This CDR3 is built from 16 residues. With 4 bases removed from V and 6 bases from J, the gap between germline ends came to 22 bases. CDR1 and CDR2 (germline): LGHDT, YNNKEL (reference sequence). The CDR3 region has the DNA TGTGCCAGCAGCCGCCGTACCGGCGTGGGTTCGGGCGAGCAGTACTTC. It encodes CASSRRTGVGSGEQYF.

The genes are TRBV6-6 and TRBJ2-5, with D possibly being TRBD1 (6 bases). The CDR3 contains 13 residues. Trimming took off 5 bases at V and 2 bases at J, with 9 bases between the two ends. Germline V gives CDR1 MNHNY, CDR2 SVGAGI (reference sequence). The CDR3 nucleotides read TGTGCCAGCAGTCCTCAGGGGCAAGAGACCCAGTACTTC. Translating it yields CASSPQGQETQYF.

The chain links TRBV19 to TRBJ1-1; D ambiguous. The germline CDR1 and CDR2 sequences are LNHDA and SQIVND (reference sequence). The CDR3 is 15 amino acids. Trimming removed 5 bases at V and 1 base at J, with 14 bases between. CDR3 amino acids: CASSHPGGGNTEAFF. The CDR3 nucleotides are TGTGCCAGTAGTCATCCGGGAGGAGGGAACACTGAAGCTTTCTTT.

The CDR3 DNA follows: TGTGCCACCAGTGAGGGGACAGGGGAGTCCTACGAGCAGTACTTC. Translated, it gives CATSEGTGESYEQYF. The chain uses TRBV24-1 and TRBJ2-7; 10 positions match TRBD1. In germline, CDR1 is KGHDR, CDR2 SFDVKD. V lost 4 bases to trimming and J lost 1 base; unmatched junction nucleotides: 3. The CDR3 has 15 residues.

The chain links TRBV20-1 to TRBJ1-1; 7 bases are shared with TRBD1. Trimming cost V 2 bases and J 11 bases; bases outside gene matches: 5. The CDR3 consists of 11 residues. Germline loops: CDR1 DFQATT, CDR2 SNEGSKA (reference sequence). CDR3 sequence (DNA): TGCAGTGCTAGATTCCAGGGGGGTGCTTTCTTT. It specifies CSARFQGGAFF.

This chain links TRBV7-2 with TRBJ2-4; perhaps TRBD2 as D (5 bases). The CDR3 runs to 17 residues. Germline V lookup: CDR1 SGHTA, CDR2 FQGNSA. The germline V and J ends were trimmed by 5 bases and 0 bases, with 17 bases remaining between them. DNA for the CDR3: TGTGCCAGCAGCCCACGAAGAAGCGGTCTAGCCAAAAACATTCAGTACTTC. Its translation: CASSPRRSGLAKNIQYF. The whole variable domain, remainder taken from reference TRBV7-2 and TRBJ2-4, is GAGVSQSPSNKVTEKGKDVELRCDPISGHTALYWYRQSLGQGLEFLIYFQGNSAPDKSGLPSDRFSAERTGGSVSTLTIQRTQQEDSAVYLCASSPRRSGLAKNIQYFGAGTRLSVL.

The chain has TRBV7-2 and TRBJ2-7, with 10 bases that match TRBD2. The germline gives CDR1 SGHTA, CDR2 FQGNSA. The V segment lost 8 bases and the J segment 7 bases; nucleotides outside the gene matches: 14. The CDR3 is 15 residues long. CDR3 sequence: CASAPTSGILGEQYF. Here the CDR3 DNA reads TGTGCCAGCGCCCCCACTAGCGGGATCCTGGGGGAGCAGTACTTC.

The CDR3 protein is CASSEAGTSGFSYEQYF. CDR3 nucleotides: TGTGCCAGCAGTGAAGCCGGGACTAGCGGGTTTTCCTACGAGCAGTACTTC. The V call is TRBV6-1, the J call TRBJ2-7, with 12 bases that match TRBD2. V was pared by 0 bases and J by 1 base, with 4 bases of the junction left unmatched. The CDR3 has 17 amino acids. The germline CDR1 and CDR2 sequences are MNHNS and SASEGT.

This clone was counted a single time. The V gene is TRBV6-1, the J gene TRBJ2-7, with TRBD1 matching 11 bases. V lost 4 bases to trimming and J lost 6 bases; unmatched junction nucleotides: 23. The length of the CDR3 is 20 residues. Germline-derived CDR1 and CDR2 are MNHNS and SASEGT. CDR3 protein: CASSVLFGQGALVRLGEQYF. The CDR3 region has the DNA TGTGCCAGCAGTGTACTTTTTGGACAGGGGGCCCTGGTACGGTTGGGCGAGCAGTACTTC.

The genes are TRBV7-3 and TRBJ2-2; D gene uncertain. Trimming pared 2 bases from V and 0 bases from J, leaving 10 bases between. In germline, CDR1 is SGHTA, CDR2 FQGTGA. The CDR3 has 16 amino acids. Written as DNA, the CDR3 is TGTGCCAGCAGCTTACTTGCTACAGCGAACACCGGGGAGCTGTTTTTT. Encoded protein: CASSLLATANTGELFF.

The rearrangement links TRBV5-5 to TRBJ2-7; D remains ambiguous. V lost 1 base, J lost 0 bases, and 11 bases lay in between. Germline-derived CDR1 and CDR2 are SGHKS and YYEKEE (reference sequence). The CDR3 covers 15 residues. The CDR3 DNA reads TGTGCCAGCAGCTTGAGTGCAACGAGCTCCTACGAGCAGTACTTC. Amino acids: CASSLSATSSYEQYF. Full variable domain (outside the CDR3, taken from reference TRBV5-5 and TRBJ2-7): DAGVTQSPTHLIKTRGQQVTLRCSPISGHKSVSWYQQVLGQGPQFIFQYYEKEERGRGNFPDRFSARQFPNYSSELNVNALLLGDSALYLCASSLSATSSYEQYFGPGTRLTVT.

J is TRBJ1-5 and V is TRBV12-3 or TRBV12-4; 9 bases agree with TRBD1. This CDR3 contains 13 residues. V was pared by 5 bases and J by 5 bases, with 1 base of the junction left unmatched. The DNA of the CDR3 is TGTGCCAGCAGTCGGACAGGGGATCAGCCCCAGCATTTT. Translation: CASSRTGDQPQHF.

DNA of the CDR3: TGTGCCTGGAGACAAACAGGGGGAGGGTTTGAAGCTTTCTTT. This translates into CAWRQTGGGFEAFF. This chain links TRBV30 with TRBJ1-1, with 8 bases identical to TRBD1. Losses at the gene ends were 3 bases for V and 7 bases for J; bases not matched to a gene: 10. There are 14 residues in the CDR3. CDR1 is GTSNPN, CDR2 SVGIG, per germline (reference sequence).

The chain is built from TRBV19 and TRBJ1-5; TRBD1 agrees at 7 bases. Germline CDR1 and CDR2: LNHDA and SQIVND (reference sequence). The CDR3 runs to 14 residues. The V and J ends lost 5 bases and 8 bases, in that order; junction bases with no gene match: 9. DNA for the CDR3: TGTGCCAGTAGTGAGGGACAGCCTTATGAGCCCCAGCATTTT. Translation gives CASSEGQPYEPQHF.

V usage is TRBV9 and J usage is TRBJ1-6, with D uncertain. Germline CDR1 and CDR2: SGDLS and YYNGEE. The CDR3 sequence is 15 residues long. V shed 0 bases and J shed 0 bases, with 4 bases lying between them. CDR3 loop: CASSVGSSYNSPLHF. CDR3 nucleotides: TGTGCCAGCAGCGTAGGGAGCTCCTATAATTCACCCCTCCACTTT.

This chain connects TRBV27 to TRBJ2-3, with 8 bases aligning to TRBD2. V was pared by 4 bases and J by 1 base, with 13 bases of the junction left unmatched. Germline CDR1 MNHEY, CDR2 SMNVEV (reference sequence). There are 18 residues in the CDR3. In DNA, the CDR3 is TGTGCCAGCAGTTATCTGGGACTAGGAGTGACGGGCACAGATACGCAGTATTTT. Translating gives CASSYLGLGVTGTDTQYF.

The chain employs TRBV4-1 and TRBJ2-4; 15 bases match TRBD2. From germline, CDR1 is MGHRA and CDR2 YSYEKL. The CDR3 sequence is 18 residues long. V dropped 3 bases and J dropped 0; count of bases not matched to a gene: 3. CDR3 bases: TGCGCCAGCAGCCAGGGACTAGCGGGAGGTATAGCCAAAAACATTCAGTACTTC. Its protein product is CASSQGLAGGIAKNIQYF.

This rearrangement joins TRBV7-9 to TRBJ1-6, with D tentatively TRBD1 (5 bases). This CDR3 is built from 15 residues. CDR1 is SEHNR and CDR2 is FQNEAQ in the germline V gene (reference sequence). V was cut by 0 bases and J by 7 bases, with 10 bases left in between. CDR3 sequence (DNA): TGTGCCAGCAGCTTAGCCGACAGTTTGAATTCACCCCTCCACTTT. Encoded protein: CASSLADSLNSPLHF.

The chain employs TRBV9 and TRBJ1-1; D is unresolved. The CDR3 runs to 17 residues. V was clipped by 0 bases and J by 0 bases, with 15 bases between them. Germline CDR1 and CDR2: SGDLS and YYNGEE. The DNA for the CDR3 is TGTGCCAGCAGCGTAGAGGACGGAGGGAGGCTGAACACTGAAGCTTTCTTT. It specifies CASSVEDGGRLNTEAFF.